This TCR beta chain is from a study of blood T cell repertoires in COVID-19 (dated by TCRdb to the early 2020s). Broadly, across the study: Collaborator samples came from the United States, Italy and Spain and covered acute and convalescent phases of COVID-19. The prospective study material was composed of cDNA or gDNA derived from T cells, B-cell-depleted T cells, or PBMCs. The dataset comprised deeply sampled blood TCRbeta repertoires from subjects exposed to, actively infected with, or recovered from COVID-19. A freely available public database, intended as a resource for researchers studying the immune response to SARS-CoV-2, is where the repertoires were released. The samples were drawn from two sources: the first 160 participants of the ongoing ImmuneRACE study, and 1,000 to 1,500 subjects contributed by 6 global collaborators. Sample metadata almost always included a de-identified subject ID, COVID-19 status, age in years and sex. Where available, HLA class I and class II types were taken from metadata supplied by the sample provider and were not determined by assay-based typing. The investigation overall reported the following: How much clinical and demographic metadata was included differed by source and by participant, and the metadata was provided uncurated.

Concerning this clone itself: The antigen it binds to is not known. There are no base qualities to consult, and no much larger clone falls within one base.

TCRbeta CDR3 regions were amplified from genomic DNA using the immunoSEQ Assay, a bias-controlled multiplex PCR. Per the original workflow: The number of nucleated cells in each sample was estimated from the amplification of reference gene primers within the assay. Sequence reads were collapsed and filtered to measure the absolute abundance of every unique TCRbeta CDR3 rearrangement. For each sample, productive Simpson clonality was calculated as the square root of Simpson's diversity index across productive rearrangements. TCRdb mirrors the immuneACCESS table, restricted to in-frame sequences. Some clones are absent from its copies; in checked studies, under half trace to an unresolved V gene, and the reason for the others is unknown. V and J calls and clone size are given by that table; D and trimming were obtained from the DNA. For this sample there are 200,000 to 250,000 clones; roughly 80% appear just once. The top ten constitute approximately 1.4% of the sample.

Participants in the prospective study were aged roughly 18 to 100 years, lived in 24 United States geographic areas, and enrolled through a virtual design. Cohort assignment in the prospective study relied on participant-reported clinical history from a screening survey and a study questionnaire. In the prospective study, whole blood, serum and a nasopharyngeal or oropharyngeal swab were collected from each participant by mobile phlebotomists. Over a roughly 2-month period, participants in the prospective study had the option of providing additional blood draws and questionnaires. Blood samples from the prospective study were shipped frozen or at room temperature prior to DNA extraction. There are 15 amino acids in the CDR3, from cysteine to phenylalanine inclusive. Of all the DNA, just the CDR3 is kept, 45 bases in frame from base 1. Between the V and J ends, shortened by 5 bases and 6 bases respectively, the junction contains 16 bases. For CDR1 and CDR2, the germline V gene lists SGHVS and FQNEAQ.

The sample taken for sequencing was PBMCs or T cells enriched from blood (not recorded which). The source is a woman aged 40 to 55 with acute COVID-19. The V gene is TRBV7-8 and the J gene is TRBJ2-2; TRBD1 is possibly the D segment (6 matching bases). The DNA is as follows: TGTGCCAGCAGCGTCATCCGAGGGGGATCCGGGGAGCTGTTTTTT. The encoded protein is CASSVIRGGSGELFF.